Listed below are T cell receptor beta chains from one sample, sequenced in a study of breast tumors, draining lymph nodes, adjacent tissues. From the multiplex PCR reads, TCRdb called clonotypes with MiXCR, one entry per CDR3 protein. The sample holds about 230,000 distinct CDR3 sequences, approximately 31% seen once. The sequenced sample consisted of axillary lymph node tissue. These receptors were taken from a female donor with breast cancer. Some clones in this sample may be carry-over from other donors' samples. Both conserved end residues are part of each CDR3. A D gene is named only where the DNA matches it firmly. A clone size is listed for some rows: how often the clone was seen (once, few, many), or a class if it is expanded.

V gene: TRBV6-2/TRBV6-3; clone size: few; D gene: TRBD2; J gene: TRBJ2-7; CDR3 DNA: TGTGCCAACAGCCGGGGGACTAGCAGTAACTACTTC; CDR3 protein: CANSRGTSSNYF
V gene: TRBV18; clone size: -; D gene: -; J gene: TRBJ2-3; CDR3 DNA: TGTGCCAGCTCACGTCGGAACACAGATACGCAGTATTTT; CDR3 protein: CASSRRNTDTQYF
V gene: TRBV19; clone size: many; D gene: -; J gene: TRBJ2-1; CDR3 DNA: TGTGCCAGTAGTGGCCACGGGACCGGACACCAAAGGAATGAGCAGTTCTTC; CDR3 protein: CASSGHGTGHQRNEQFF
V gene: TRBV19; clone size: many; D gene: TRBD2; J gene: TRBJ2-1; CDR3 DNA: TGTGCCAGTACTAAAGCCGGGACTAGCGGCAATGAGCAGTTCTTC; CDR3 protein: CASTKAGTSGNEQFF
V gene: TRBV6-1; clone size: few; D gene: -; J gene: TRBJ1-5; CDR3 DNA: TGTGCCAGCAGTCCAAACCCGGTAGGGCCCCAGCATTTT; CDR3 protein: CASSPNPVGPQHF
V gene: TRBV5-1; clone size: -; D gene: -; J gene: TRBJ1-1; CDR3 DNA: TGCGCCAGCAGCTTGGCCGGGGGGGTGGCTGCTTTCTTT; CDR3 protein: CASSLAGGVAAFF
V gene: TRBV30; clone size: many; D gene: -; J gene: TRBJ2-1; CDR3 DNA: TGTGCCTGGGGTCTTGGGGGGCGGGAGCAGTTCTTC; CDR3 protein: CAWGLGGREQFF
V gene: TRBV4-2; clone size: few; D gene: -; J gene: TRBJ1-1; CDR3 DNA: TGTGCCAGCAGCCAAGAACGAGGGGCTCACACTGAAGCTTTCTTT; CDR3 protein: CASSQERGAHTEAFF
V gene: TRBV7-3; clone size: many; D gene: TRBD1; J gene: TRBJ2-7; CDR3 DNA: TGTGCCAGCAGCTTAAAGGGGGCTGGGACACAATCCTACGAGCAGTACTTC; CDR3 protein: CASSLKGAGTQSYEQYF
V gene: TRBV19; clone size: many; D gene: TRBD1; J gene: TRBJ1-4; CDR3 DNA: TGTGCCAGTAGTCACCGCCGGGACAGAGGAGAAAAACTGTTTTTT; CDR3 protein: CASSHRRDRGEKLFF
V gene: TRBV18; clone size: many; D gene: TRBD1; J gene: TRBJ1-6; CDR3 DNA: TGTGCCAGCTCACCCCGGGACAGTTATAATTCACCCCTCCACTTT; CDR3 protein: CASSPRDSYNSPLHF
V gene: TRBV5-4; clone size: -; D gene: TRBD2; J gene: TRBJ2-1; CDR3 DNA: TGTGCCAGCAGCCCAGGACGTAGCGGGAGGAGGGAGCAGTTCTTC; CDR3 protein: CASSPGRSGRREQFF
V gene: TRBV15; clone size: many; D gene: -; J gene: TRBJ2-3; CDR3 DNA: TGTGCCACCAGCAGAGATAGCACAGATACGCAGTATTTT; CDR3 protein: CATSRDSTDTQYF
V gene: TRBV30; clone size: many; D gene: -; J gene: TRBJ2-1; CDR3 DNA: TGTGCCTGGAGTTGGATTGGGGGGATCAATGAGCAGTTCTTC; CDR3 protein: CAWSWIGGINEQFF
V gene: TRBV6-1; clone size: many; D gene: -; J gene: TRBJ1-5; CDR3 DNA: TGTGCCAGCAGTGAACTTGGGGGCTATAGCAATCAGCCCCAGCATTTT; CDR3 protein: CASSELGGYSNQPQHF
V gene: TRBV5-4; clone size: -; D gene: -; J gene: TRBJ2-7; CDR3 DNA: TGTGCCAGCAGCTTGGAAAGGGCGGGCCACGAGCAGTACTTC; CDR3 protein: CASSLERAGHEQYF